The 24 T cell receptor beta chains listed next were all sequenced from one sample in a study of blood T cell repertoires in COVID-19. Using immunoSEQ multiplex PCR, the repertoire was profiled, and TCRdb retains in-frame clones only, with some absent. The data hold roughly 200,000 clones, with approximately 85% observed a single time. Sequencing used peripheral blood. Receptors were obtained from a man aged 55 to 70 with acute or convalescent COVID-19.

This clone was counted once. The DNA of the CDR3 is TGTGCCAGTAGTATAGATCTAACCTCGGGGGCTTTCTTT. This codes for CASSIDLTSGAFF. The chain couples TRBV19 to TRBJ1-1; no reliable D call. Trimming stripped 0 bases from V and 11 bases from J, with 13 bases between. Germline CDR1 reads LNHDA; CDR2 reads SQIVND (reference sequence). The CDR3 totals 13 residues.

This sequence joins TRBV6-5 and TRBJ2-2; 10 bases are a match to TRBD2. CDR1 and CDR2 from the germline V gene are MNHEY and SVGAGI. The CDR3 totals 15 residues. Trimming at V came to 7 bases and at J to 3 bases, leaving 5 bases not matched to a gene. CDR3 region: CASTVLAGDTGELFF. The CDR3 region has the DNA TGTGCCAGCACCGTTCTAGCGGGAGACACCGGGGAGCTGTTTTTT.

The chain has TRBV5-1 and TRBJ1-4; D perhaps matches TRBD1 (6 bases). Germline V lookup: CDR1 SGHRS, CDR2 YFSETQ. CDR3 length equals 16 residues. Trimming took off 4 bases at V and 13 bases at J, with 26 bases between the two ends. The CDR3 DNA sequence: TGCGCCAGCAGCGCCCATTTGGACAGCCTCCCCGGAGGACTGTTTTTT. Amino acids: CASSAHLDSLPGGLFF.

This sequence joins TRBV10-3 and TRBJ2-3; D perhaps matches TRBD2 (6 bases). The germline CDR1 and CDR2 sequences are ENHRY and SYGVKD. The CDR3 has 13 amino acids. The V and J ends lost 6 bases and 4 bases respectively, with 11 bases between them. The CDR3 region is CAIREPGADTQYF. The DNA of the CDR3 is TGTGCCATCAGGGAGCCGGGGGCAGATACGCAGTATTTT.

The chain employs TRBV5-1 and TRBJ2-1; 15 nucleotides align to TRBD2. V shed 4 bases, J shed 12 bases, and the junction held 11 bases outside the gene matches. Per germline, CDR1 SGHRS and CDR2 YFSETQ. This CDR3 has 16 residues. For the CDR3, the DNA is TGCGCCAGCAGCCCGAGGACTAGCGGGAGGGAATACGGGCAGTTCTTC. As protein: CASSPRTSGREYGQFF.

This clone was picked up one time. CDR3 protein: CASSEPGLRGTEPQHF. The CDR3 DNA reads as TGTGCCAGCAGTGAACCCGGGCTACGGGGAACAGAGCCCCAGCATTTT. The chain is built from TRBV6-1 and TRBJ1-5, with D unresolved. Per the germline V gene, CDR1 is MNHNS and CDR2 is SASEGT. This CDR3 is 16 amino acids long. Deletions cut 2 bases from V and 8 bases from J, with 19 bases between.

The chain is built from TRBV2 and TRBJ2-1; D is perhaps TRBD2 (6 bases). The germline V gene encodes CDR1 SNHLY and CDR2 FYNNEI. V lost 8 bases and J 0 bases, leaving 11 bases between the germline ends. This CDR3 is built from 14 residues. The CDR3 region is CASGNSGSYNEQFF. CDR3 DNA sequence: TGTGCCAGCGGTAATAGCGGCTCCTACAATGAGCAGTTCTTC.

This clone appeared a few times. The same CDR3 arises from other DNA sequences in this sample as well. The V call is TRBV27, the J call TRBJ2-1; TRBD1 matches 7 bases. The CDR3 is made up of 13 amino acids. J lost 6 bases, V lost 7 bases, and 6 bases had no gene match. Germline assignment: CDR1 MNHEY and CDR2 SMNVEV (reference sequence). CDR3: CASKLAGGNEQFF. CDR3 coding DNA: TGTGCCAGCAAATTGGCAGGGGGCAATGAGCAGTTCTTC.

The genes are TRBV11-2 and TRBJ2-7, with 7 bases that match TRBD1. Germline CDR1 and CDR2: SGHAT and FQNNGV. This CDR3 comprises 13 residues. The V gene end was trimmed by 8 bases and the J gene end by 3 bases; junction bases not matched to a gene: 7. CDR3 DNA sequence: TGTGCCAGCGGACAGGCCACTAACTACGAGCAGTACTTC. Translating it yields CASGQATNYEQYF.

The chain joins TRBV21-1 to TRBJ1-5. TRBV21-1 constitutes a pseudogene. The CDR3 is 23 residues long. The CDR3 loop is CASSYFKQSCREAGCRLTQPQHF. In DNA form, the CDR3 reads TGTGCCAGCAGCTATTTCAAGCAAAGTTGTCGGGAGGCAGGGTGTCGACTGACTCAGCCCCAGCATTTT.

CDR3 DNA: TGTGCCAGCAGACACGAAAGGACACCGAACACCGGGGAGCTGTTTTTT. Protein sequence: CASRHERTPNTGELFF. This rearrangement joins TRBV28 to TRBJ2-2; TRBD1 might be the D (5 bases). Germline V CDR1 and CDR2: MDHEN, SYDVKM. V lost 6 bases, J lost 0 bases, and 14 bases lay in between. The CDR3 consists of 16 residues.

Here the CDR3 reads CASRPPGDYGYTF. CDR3 coding DNA: TGCGCCAGCAGACCACCCGGGGACTATGGCTACACCTTC. This chain connects TRBV4-1 to TRBJ1-2; no reliable D call. The CDR3 consists of 13 residues. Trimming cost V 6 bases and J 3 bases, with 11 bases left between them. Per germline, CDR1 MGHRA and CDR2 YSYEKL.

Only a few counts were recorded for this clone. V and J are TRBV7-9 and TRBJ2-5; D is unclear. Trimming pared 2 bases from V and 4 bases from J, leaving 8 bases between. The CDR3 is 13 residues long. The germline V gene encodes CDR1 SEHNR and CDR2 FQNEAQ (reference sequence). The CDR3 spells CASSLPPGETQYF. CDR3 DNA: TGTGCCAGCAGCTTACCGCCGGGAGAGACCCAGTACTTC.

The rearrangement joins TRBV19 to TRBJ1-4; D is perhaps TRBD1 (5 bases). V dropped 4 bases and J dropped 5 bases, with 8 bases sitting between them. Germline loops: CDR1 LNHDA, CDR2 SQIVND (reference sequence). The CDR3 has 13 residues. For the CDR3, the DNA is TGTGCCAGTAGTACGACAGTAAATGAAAAACTGTTTTTT. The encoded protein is CASSTTVNEKLFF.

CDR3 in amino acids: CASSEVRRSDNEQFF. For the CDR3, the DNA is TGTGCCAGCAGTGAAGTAAGGAGGTCCGACAATGAGCAGTTCTTC. V gene TRBV6-1 combines with J gene TRBJ2-1; perhaps TRBD2 as D (5 bases). V was shortened by 1 base and J by 5 bases, with 12 bases between the two germline ends. Germline CDR1 reads MNHNS; CDR2 reads SASEGT. This CDR3 is built from 15 residues.

For the CDR3, the DNA is TGTGCCAGTAGTATAGAGGGCAGGGGGGTAAATCAGCCCCAGCATTTT. Its protein is CASSIEGRGVNQPQHF. The rearrangement uses TRBV19 and TRBJ1-5, with TRBD1 identical over 7 bases. The J segment lost 4 bases and the V segment lost 0 bases, leaving 6 bases of the junction unmatched. This CDR3 contains 16 residues. CDR1 and CDR2 from the germline V gene are LNHDA and SQIVND (reference sequence).

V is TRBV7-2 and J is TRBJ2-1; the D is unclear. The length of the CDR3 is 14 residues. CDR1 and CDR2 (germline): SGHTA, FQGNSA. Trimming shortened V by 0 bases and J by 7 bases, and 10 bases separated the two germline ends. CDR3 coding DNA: TGTGCCAGCAGCTTAGCTCTCACATCAAATGAGCAGTTCTTC. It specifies CASSLALTSNEQFF.

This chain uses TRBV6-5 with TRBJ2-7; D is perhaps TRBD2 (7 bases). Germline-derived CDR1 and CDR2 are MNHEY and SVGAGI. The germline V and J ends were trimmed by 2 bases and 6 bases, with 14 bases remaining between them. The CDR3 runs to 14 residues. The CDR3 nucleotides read TGTGCCAGCAGTTACGGTGGGGGGGCGGGCGAGCAGTACTTC. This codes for CASSYGGGAGEQYF.

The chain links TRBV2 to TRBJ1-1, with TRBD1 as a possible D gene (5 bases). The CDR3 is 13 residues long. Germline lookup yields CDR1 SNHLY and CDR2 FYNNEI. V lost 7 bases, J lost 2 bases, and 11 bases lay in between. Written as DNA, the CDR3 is TGTGCCAGCACCCTGGGGACTAACACTGAAGCTTTCTTT. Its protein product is CASTLGTNTEAFF.

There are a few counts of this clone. This CDR3 is CASSSPPGLAGINEQFF. As DNA, the CDR3 is TGTGCCAGTAGTTCCCCACCGGGACTAGCGGGTATAAATGAGCAGTTCTTC. The V call is TRBV19, the J call TRBJ2-1; TRBD2 matches 12 bases. The CDR3 has 17 residues. Trimming took 5 bases from V and 7 from J; bases not matched to a gene: 12. Germline lookup yields CDR1 LNHDA and CDR2 SQIVND (reference sequence).

In DNA form, the CDR3 reads TGTGCCAGCTCACTGGGGACTACTACTACGAACAATGAGCAGTTCTTC. Translation: CASSLGTTTTNNEQFF. The chain uses TRBV18 and TRBJ2-1; TRBD2 aligns across 7 bases. The trim removed 4 bases at V and 5 bases at J, leaving 11 bases unmatched. From germline, CDR1 is KGHSH and CDR2 LQKENI. The CDR3 totals 16 residues. The whole variable domain, filled in from reference TRBV18 and TRBJ2-1, reads NAGVMQNPRHLVRRRGQEARLRCSPMKGHSHVYWYRQLPEEGLKFMVYLQKENIIDESGMPKERFSAEFPKEGPSILRIQQVVRGDSAAYFCASSLGTTTTNNEQFFGPGTRLTVL.

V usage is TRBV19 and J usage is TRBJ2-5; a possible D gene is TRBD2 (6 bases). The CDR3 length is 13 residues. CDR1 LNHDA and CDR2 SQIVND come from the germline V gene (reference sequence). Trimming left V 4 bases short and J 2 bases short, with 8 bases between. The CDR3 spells CASSRGEQETQYF. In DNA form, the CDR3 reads TGTGCCAGTAGTAGGGGGGAACAAGAGACCCAGTACTTC.

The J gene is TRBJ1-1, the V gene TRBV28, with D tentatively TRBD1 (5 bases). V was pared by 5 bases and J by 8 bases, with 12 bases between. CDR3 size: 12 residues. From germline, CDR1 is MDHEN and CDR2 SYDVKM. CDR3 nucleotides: TGTGCCAGCAGTCCGGGGGGAAGGGAAGCTTTCTTT. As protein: CASSPGGREAFF.

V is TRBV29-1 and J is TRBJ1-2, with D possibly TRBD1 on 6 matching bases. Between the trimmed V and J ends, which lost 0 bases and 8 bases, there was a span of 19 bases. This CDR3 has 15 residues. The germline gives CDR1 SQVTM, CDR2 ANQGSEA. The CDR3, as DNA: TGCAGCGTTGAAGATTTCAGGGGACTAAATGAAGGCTACACCTTC. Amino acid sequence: CSVEDFRGLNEGYTF.